This T cell receptor beta chain was found in a study of blood T cell repertoires in COVID-19 (dated by TCRdb to 2018 to 2020). For the wider study: Samples from collaborators originated in the United States, Italy and Spain and spanned both the acute and convalescent phases of COVID-19. The material from the prospective study consisted of cDNA or gDNA derived from T cells, B-cell-depleted T cells, or PBMCs. Subjects who had been exposed to COVID-19, were actively infected with it, or had recovered from it provided the deeply sampled blood TCRbeta repertoires that made up the dataset. The repertoires were released in a freely available public database intended as a resource for research on the immune response to SARS-CoV-2. Samples came from the ongoing ImmuneRACE study (first 160 participants) plus 1,254 subjects from 6 global collaborators. A de-identified subject ID, COVID-19 status, age in years and sex were almost always included in the sample metadata. Where available, HLA class I and class II types were obtained from metadata supplied by the sample provider rather than from assay-based typing. What the authors observed across the whole study: Clinical and demographic metadata were provided uncurated, with the amount varying by source and participant.

Concerning this clone itself: Its antigen remains undetermined. Per-base quality was not reported, and no clone a single base away is much larger than it.

The immunoSEQ Assay, a bias-controlled multiplex PCR, was used to amplify TCRbeta CDR3 regions from genomic DNA. Regarding the original processing steps: Within the assay, amplification of reference gene primers was used to estimate how many nucleated cells each sample contained. To quantify the absolute abundance of each unique TCRbeta CDR3 rearrangement, sequence reads were collapsed and filtered. For each sample, productive Simpson clonality was calculated by taking the square root of Simpson's diversity index across productive rearrangements. Sourced from immuneACCESS, this table was stored by TCRdb with only in-frame sequences that have V and J called. A share of the clones is absent; for the studies checked, an unresolved V gene accounts for under half, and the remainder has no known explanation. For V, J and clone size, that table is used; D and trimming come from the DNA. The sample contains 430,000 or so clones, around nine tenths of them found a single time. Of the sample, 1.5% to 2% falls within the top ten clones.

Enrolling through a virtual design, the prospective study's participants ranged in age from roughly 18 to 95 years and lived across about two dozen United States geographic areas. To assign participants to cohorts, the prospective study relied on clinical history that participants themselves reported in a screening survey and a study questionnaire. ImmuneRACE Cohort 3 recovered participants were defined by two consecutive negative NP/OP PCR tests, healthcare professional clearance, or symptom resolution. Each participant in the prospective study had whole blood, serum and a nasopharyngeal or oropharyngeal swab collected by mobile phlebotomists. Participants in the prospective study had the option to provide additional blood draws and questionnaires over a 2-month period. Blood samples from the prospective study were shipped frozen or at room temperature prior to DNA extraction. The clonotype originates from a woman aged 40 to 50 who had recovered from COVID-19. The sample comprised PBMCs or T cells enriched from blood (not recorded which).

The CDR3 region reads CASSQRDRGYTF. The nucleotide sequence reads TGTGCCAGCAGCCAGAGGGACAGGGGCTACACCTTC. The V and J genes are TRBV7-2 and TRBJ1-2, and TRBD1 aligns with 8 junction nucleotides. V ends up 5 bases short and J 8 bases short, with an unmatched junction base count of 4. As encoded in the germline V gene, CDR1 is SGHTA while CDR2 is FQGNSA. The CDR3 sequence holds 12 residues, the cysteine and phenylalanine included. Only the CDR3 DNA is retained, 36 bases long and in frame from the first base.